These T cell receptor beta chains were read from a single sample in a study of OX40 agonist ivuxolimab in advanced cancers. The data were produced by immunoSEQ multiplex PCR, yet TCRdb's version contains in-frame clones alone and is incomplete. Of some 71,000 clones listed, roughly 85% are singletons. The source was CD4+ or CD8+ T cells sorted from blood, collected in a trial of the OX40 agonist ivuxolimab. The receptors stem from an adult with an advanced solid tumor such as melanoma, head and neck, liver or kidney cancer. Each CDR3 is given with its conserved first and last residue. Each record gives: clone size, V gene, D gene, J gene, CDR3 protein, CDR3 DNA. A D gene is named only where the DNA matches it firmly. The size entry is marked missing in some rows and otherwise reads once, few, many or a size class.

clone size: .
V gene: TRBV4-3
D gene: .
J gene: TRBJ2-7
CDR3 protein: CASSQDIANSYEQYF
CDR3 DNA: TGCGCCAGCAGCCAAGATATTGCTAACTCCTACGAGCAGTACTTC

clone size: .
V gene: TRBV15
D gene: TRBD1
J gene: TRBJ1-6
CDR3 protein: CATSISRGANSPLHF
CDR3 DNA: TGTGCCACCAGCATCTCCAGGGGGGCCAATTCACCCCTCCACTTT

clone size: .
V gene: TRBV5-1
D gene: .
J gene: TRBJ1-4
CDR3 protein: CANSLEAGVEKLFF
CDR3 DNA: TGCGCCAACAGCTTGGAGGCAGGGGTTGAAAAACTGTTTTTT

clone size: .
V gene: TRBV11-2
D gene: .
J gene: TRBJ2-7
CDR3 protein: CASSLGVRREQYF
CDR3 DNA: TGTGCCAGCAGCTTGGGGGTCAGGAGGGAGCAGTACTTC

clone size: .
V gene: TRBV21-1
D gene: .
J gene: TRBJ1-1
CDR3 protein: CASSKIPEGTEAFF
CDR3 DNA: TGTGCCAGCAGCAAAATACCGGAGGGCACTGAAGCTTTCTTT

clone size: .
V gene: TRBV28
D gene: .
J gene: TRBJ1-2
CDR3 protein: CASSRDGPRGYTF
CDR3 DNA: TGTGCCAGCTCCCGGGACGGCCCTCGAGGCTACACCTTC

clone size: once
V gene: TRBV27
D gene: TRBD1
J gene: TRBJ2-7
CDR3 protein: CASSSLRDRGSYWEQYF
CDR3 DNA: TGTGCCAGCAGTTCCCTCCGGGACAGGGGTAGCTACTGGGAGCAGTACTTC

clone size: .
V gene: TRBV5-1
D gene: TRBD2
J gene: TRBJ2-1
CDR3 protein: CASSWTSGGPNEQFF
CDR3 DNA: TGCGCCAGCAGCTGGACTAGCGGGGGGCCCAATGAGCAGTTCTTC

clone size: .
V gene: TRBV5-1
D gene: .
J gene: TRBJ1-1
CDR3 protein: CASSLGMNTEAFF
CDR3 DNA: TGCGCCAGCAGCTTGGGAATGAACACTGAAGCTTTCTTT

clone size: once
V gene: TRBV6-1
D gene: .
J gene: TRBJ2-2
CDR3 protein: CATATATNTGELFF
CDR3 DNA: TGTGCCACCGCGACAGCCACGAACACCGGGGAGCTGTTTTTT

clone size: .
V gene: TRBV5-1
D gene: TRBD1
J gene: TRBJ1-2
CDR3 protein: CASSDPGQTNYGYTF
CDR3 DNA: TGCGCCAGCAGCGATCCGGGACAGACTAACTATGGCTACACCTTC

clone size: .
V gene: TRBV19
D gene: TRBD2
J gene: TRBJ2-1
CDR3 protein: CASTRRVAGGSYNEQFF
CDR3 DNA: TGTGCCAGTACCCGAAGGGTAGCGGGGGGGTCCTACAATGAGCAGTTCTTC

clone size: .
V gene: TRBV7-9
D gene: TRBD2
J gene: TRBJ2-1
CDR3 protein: CASSSGLADSYNEQFF
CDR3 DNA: TGTGCCAGCAGCAGCGGACTAGCGGACTCCTACAATGAGCAGTTCTTC

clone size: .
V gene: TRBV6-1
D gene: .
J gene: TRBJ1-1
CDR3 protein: CASRIQGTDTEAFF
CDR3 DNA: TGTGCCAGCAGAATACAGGGTACGGACACTGAAGCTTTCTTT

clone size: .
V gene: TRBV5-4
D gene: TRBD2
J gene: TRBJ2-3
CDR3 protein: CASSLMVAGGPADTQYF
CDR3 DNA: TGTGCCAGCAGCTTGATGGTAGCGGGGGGGCCGGCAGATACGCAGTATTTT

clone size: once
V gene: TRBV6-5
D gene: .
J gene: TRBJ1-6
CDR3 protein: CASSYSPRNRDSPLHF
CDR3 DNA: TGTGCCAGCAGTTACAGTCCCCGGAACAGGGATTCACCCCTCCACTTT